This entry is about one T cell receptor (beta chain). In this sample, this clonotype turned up many times. The antigen it recognizes is unknown. No much larger clone is present one base from it, and per-base qualities are unavailable. The intended sense of this specimen's treatment or condition label: live attenuated yellow fever vaccine strain. A standard Ficoll-Paque protocol was used to isolate PBMCs from peripheral blood. CD4 and CD8 T-cell fractions were isolated with Dynabeads CD4 and CD8 positive selection kits. RNA was extracted with TriZol from bulk PBMCs, CD4 and CD8 fractions, and dextramer-positive and dextramer-negative fractions. This sample was sequenced with an Illumina NovaSeq 6000. TCR cDNA was synthesized by 5'RACE template switching, which introduced a universal primer site and unique molecular identifiers. Priming for cDNA synthesis came from both the TCR alpha and TCR beta constant segments. Libraries were amplified in two PCR steps, with sample barcodes and sequencing adapters added in the second step. Sequencing of the libraries was done on either Illumina HiSeq 2500 (2x100 bp) or NovaSeq (2x150 bp). In the authors' own workflow: MIGEC was used to demultiplex reads and collapse the reads into UMI consensus sequences, and MiXCR was used for V(D)J alignment. Vaccine-responding clonotypes were defined with edgeR using replicate PBMC samples, requiring FDR below 0.01 and a log2 fold change above 5 up to day 15. Each bulk clonotype received a CD4 or CD8 identity based on whether the sequenced CD4 or CD8 repertoire contained that clonotype at higher abundance. Through fastp at Q25 and MiXCR, TCRdb rebuilt clones from the public reads, retaining in-frame beta chains. Here each entry gathers all rows of one CDR3 protein and keeps the most common genes and DNA. The V and J calls and clone size are TCRdb's, not the authors'. Here the sample has 300,000 to 400,000 distinct CDR3 sequences; 9.5% to 12% occur a single time. The ten biggest clones cover 3.3% of the sample.

The data derive from a study of T cells after yellow fever vaccination (dated by TCRdb to the late 2010s). General notes on the study: The SMART-Seq v4 Ultra Low Input RNA kit was used to prepare libraries from fractions with low cell numbers. Blood samples were taken at several timepoints before and after primary and secondary immunization, and bulk PBMC replicates and cell subsets were isolated. Bulk TCR alpha and beta repertoires were sequenced longitudinally to track T-cell clones before and after primary and booster YFV17D yellow fever vaccination. Two healthy male donors, one aged 18 to 30 and one aged 30 to 40 years, made up the cohort. The full study reports these points: A small fraction of clonotypes showed up in both the CD4 and CD8 compartments, probably as a result of convergent recombination. The secondary T-cell response was weaker than the primary response but faster, peaking on day 5 instead of day 15. Most clones expanded after primary vaccination (96% of CD4 and about 85% of CD8) were re-detected after the booster, suggesting that broad memory maintenance occurred. Computational filtering was required because FACS-sorted repertoires could contain abundant contaminating clonotypes from the bulk population. The study included only a couple of donors, which limits how far the findings can be generalized.

The CDR3 starts with the cysteine, ends with the phenylalanine, and has 14 residues. Here the CDR3 DNA is all that survives: 42 bases in frame from base 1. The germline V gene supplies CDR1 SGHRS and CDR2 YFSETQ. Trimmed from V: 4 bases; trimmed from J: 3 bases; junction bases lacking a gene match: 6. The sample in question was CD4+ T cells sorted from PBMCs, obtained 45 days after the yellow fever booster vaccination. This clonotype originated in a man aged 18 to 30 who received the YFV17D yellow fever vaccine. The sequence is built from TRBV5-1 and TRBJ1-1, and 7 bases in between align with TRBD1. The base sequence is TGCGCCAGCAGCCTTACAGGGGTGGACACTGAAGCTTTCTTT. This codes for CASSLTGVDTEAFF.